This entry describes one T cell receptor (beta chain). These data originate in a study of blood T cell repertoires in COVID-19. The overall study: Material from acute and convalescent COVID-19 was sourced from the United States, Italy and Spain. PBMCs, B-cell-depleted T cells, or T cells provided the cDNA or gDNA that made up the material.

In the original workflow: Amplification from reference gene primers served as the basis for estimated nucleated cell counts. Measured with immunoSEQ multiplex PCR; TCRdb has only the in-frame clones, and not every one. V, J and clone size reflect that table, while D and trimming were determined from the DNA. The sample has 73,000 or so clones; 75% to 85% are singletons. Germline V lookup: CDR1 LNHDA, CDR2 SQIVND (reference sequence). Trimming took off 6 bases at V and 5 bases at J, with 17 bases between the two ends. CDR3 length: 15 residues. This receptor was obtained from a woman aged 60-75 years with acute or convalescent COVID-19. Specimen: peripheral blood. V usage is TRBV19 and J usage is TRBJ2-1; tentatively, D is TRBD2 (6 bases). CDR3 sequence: CASSPSGGVNNEQFF. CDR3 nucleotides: TGTGCCAGTAGCCCTTCGGGCGGGGTCAACAATGAGCAGTTCTTC.